This TCR beta chain appears in the sequencing data of a study of T-cell memory formation after mild COVID-19. Many counts were recorded for this clonotype. V lost 3 bases, J lost 10 bases, and 15 bases lay in between. In germline, CDR1 is MDHEN, CDR2 SYDVKM. CDR3 size: 13 residues. cDNA libraries for TCR alpha and TCR beta, carrying sample barcodes and UMIs, came from 5'RACE with constant-segment primers. Each CDR3 protein gets one entry after TCRdb re-called the 5' RACE reads with MiXCR. The sample includes 65,000 to 90,000 distinct CDR3 sequences, 10% to 15% of them seen just once. The chain uses TRBV28 and TRBJ1-1; D is uncertain. Sequenced: PBMCs or a T cell subset sorted from them (not recorded which). The source is a man younger than 30 who had mild COVID-19 (a few samples of this study predate the infection). Cell type and time point are not known. CDR3 DNA sequence: TGTGCCAGCAGTTTTGACGGCATTTGGGGAGCTTTCTTT. Its protein product is CASSFDGIWGAFF.